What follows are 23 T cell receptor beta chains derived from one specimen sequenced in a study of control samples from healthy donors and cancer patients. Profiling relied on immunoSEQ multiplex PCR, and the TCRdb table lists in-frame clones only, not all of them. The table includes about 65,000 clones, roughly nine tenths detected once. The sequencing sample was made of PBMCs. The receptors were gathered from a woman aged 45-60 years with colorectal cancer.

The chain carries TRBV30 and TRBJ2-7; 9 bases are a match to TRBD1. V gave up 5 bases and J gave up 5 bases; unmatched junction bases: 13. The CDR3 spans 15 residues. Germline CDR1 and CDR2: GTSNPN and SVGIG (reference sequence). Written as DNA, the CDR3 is TGTGCCTGGGAAACAGGGGGCGAACTACTTAACGAGCAGTACTTC. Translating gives CAWETGGELLNEQYF. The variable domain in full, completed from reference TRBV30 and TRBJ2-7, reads SQTIHQWPATLVQPVGSPLSLECTVEGTSNPNLYWYRQAAGRGLQLLFYSVGIGQISSEVPQNLSASRPQDRQFILSSKKLLLSDSGFYLCAWETGGELLNEQYFGPGTRLTVT.

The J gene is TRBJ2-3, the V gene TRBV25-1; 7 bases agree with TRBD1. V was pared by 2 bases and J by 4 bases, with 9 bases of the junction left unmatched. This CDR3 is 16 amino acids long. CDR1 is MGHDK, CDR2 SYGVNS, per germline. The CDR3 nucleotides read TGTGCCAGCAGTGAACTGGGACAGCTATATTCAGATACGCAGTATTTT. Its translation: CASSELGQLYSDTQYF.

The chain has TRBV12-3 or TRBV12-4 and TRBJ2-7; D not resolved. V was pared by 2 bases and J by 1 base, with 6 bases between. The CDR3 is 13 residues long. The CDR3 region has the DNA TGTGCCAGCAGTTTAAGGGCTTCCTACGAGCAGTACTTC. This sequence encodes CASSLRASYEQYF.

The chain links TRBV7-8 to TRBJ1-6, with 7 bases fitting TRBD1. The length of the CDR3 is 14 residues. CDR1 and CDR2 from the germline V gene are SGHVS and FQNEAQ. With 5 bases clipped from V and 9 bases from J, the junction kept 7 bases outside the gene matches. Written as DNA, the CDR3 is TGTGCCAGCAGCCTGGGACAGCATGGTTCACCCCTCCACTTT. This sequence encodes CASSLGQHGSPLHF.

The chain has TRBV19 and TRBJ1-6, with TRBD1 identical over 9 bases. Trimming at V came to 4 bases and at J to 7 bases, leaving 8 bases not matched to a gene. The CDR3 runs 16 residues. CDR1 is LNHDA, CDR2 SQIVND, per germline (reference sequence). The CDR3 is CASSSADRGGNSPLHF. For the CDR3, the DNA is TGTGCCAGTAGTAGCGCCGACAGGGGGGGAAATTCACCCCTCCACTTT.

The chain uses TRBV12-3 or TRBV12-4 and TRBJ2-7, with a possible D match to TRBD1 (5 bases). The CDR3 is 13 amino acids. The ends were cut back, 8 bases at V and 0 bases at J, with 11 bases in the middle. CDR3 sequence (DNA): TGTGCCAGCGGAGAGACAGTCTCCTACGAGCAGTACTTC. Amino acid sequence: CASGETVSYEQYF.

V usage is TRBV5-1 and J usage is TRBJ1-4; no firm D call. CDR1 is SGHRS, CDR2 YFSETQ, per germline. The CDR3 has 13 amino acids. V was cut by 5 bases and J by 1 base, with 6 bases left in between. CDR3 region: CASREVTNEKLFF. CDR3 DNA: TGCGCCAGCAGAGAGGTAACTAATGAAAAACTGTTTTTT.

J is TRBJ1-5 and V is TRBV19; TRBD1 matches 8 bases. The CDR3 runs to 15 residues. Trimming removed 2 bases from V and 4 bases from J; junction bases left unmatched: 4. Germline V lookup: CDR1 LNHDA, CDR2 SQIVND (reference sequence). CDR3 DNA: TGTGCCAGTAGTATAAGGGGGACAGGAAATCAGCCCCAGCATTTT. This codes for CASSIRGTGNQPQHF.

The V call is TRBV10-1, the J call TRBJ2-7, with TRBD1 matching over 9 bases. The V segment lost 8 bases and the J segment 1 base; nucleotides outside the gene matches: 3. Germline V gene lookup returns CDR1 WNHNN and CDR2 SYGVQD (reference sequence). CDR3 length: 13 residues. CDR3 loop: CASSGQGSYEQYF. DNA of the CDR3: TGCGCCAGCTCGGGACAGGGATCCTACGAGCAGTACTTC.

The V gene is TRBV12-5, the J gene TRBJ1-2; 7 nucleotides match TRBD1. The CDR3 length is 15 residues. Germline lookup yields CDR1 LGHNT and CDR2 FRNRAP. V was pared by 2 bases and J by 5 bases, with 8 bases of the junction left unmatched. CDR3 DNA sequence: TGTGCTAGTGGTTTGTTACAGGGGATTGGGTATGGCTACACCTTC. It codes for CASGLLQGIGYGYTF.

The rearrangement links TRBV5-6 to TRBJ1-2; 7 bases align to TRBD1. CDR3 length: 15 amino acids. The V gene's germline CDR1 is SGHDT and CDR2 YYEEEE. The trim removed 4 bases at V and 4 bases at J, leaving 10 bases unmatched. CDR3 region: CASSPRDRDSYGYTF. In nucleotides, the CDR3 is TGTGCCAGCAGCCCACGGGACAGAGATTCCTATGGCTACACCTTC.

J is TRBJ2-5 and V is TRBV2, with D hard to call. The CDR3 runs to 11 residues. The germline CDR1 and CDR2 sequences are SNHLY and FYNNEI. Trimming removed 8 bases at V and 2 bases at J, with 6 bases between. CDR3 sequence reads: CASQPQETQYF. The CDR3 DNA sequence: TGTGCCAGCCAACCGCAAGAGACCCAGTACTTC.

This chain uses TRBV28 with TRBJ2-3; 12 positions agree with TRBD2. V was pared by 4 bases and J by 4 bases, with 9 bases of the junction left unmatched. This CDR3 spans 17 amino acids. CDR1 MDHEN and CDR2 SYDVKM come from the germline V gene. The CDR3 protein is CASSSPIRLAGADTQYF. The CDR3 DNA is TGTGCCAGCAGTTCCCCAATACGACTAGCGGGGGCAGATACGCAGTATTTT.

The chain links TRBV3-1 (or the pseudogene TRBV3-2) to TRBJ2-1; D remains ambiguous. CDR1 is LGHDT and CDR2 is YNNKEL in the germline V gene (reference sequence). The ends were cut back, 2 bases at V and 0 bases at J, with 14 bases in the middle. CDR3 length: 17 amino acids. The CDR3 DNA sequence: TGTGCCAGCAGCCAACAACGGACCACTTACTCCTACAATGAGCAGTTCTTC. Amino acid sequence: CASSQQRTTYSYNEQFF.

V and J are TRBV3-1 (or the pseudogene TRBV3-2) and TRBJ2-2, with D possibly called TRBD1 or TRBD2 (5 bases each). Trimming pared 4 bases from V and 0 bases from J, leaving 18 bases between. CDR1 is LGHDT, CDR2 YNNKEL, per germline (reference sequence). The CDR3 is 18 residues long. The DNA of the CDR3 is TGTGCCAGCAGCCTATGGGACGGGAAGTTCGCGAACACCGGGGAGCTGTTTTTT. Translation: CASSLWDGKFANTGELFF.

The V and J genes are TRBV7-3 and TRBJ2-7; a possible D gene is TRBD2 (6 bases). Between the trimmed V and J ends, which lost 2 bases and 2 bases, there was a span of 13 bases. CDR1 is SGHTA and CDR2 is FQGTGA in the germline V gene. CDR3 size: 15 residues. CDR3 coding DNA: TGTGCCAGCAGCTTATCCGGGGGAATCCCCTACGAGCAGTACTTC. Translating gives CASSLSGGIPYEQYF.

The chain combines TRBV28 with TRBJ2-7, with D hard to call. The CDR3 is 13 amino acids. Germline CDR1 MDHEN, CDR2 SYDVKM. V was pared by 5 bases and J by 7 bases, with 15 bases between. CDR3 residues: CASSLGPPWEQYF. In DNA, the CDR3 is TGTGCCAGCAGTCTCGGACCGCCGTGGGAGCAGTACTTC. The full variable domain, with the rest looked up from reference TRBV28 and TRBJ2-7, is DVKVTQSSRYLVKRTGEKVFLECVQDMDHENMFWYRQDPGLGLRLIYFSYDVKMKEKGDIPEGYSVSREKKERFSLILESASTNQTSMYLCASSLGPPWEQYFGPGTRLTVT.

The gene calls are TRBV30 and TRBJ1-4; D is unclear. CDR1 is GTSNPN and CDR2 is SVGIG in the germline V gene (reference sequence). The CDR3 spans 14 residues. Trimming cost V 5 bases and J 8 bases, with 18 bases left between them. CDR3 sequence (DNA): TGTGCCTGGGACTCGGCGCGCCTGGGAGAAAAACTGTTTTTT. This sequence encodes CAWDSARLGEKLFF.

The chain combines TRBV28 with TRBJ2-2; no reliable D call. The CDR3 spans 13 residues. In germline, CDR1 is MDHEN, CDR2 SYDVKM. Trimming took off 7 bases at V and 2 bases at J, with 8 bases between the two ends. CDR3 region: CASINPNTGELFF. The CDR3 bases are TGTGCCAGCATCAACCCTAACACCGGGGAGCTGTTTTTT.

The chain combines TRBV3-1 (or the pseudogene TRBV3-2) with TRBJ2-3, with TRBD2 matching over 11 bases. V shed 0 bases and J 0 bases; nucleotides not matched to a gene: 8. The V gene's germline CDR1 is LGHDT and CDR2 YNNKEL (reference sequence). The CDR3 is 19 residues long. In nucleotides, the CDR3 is TGTGCCAGCAGCCAAGATGCGGCTAGCGGGGGGCTAAGCACAGATACGCAGTATTTT. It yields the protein CASSQDAASGGLSTDTQYF.

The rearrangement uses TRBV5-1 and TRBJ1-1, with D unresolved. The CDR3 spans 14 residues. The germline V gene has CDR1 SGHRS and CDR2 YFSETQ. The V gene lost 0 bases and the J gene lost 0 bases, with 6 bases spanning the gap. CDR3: CASSLAEVNTEAFF. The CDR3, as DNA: TGCGCCAGCAGCTTGGCCGAAGTGAACACTGAAGCTTTCTTT. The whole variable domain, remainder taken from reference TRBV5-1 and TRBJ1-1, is KAGVTQTPRYLIKTRGQQVTLSCSPISGHRSVSWYQQTPGQGLQFLFEYFSETQRNKGNFPGRFSGRQFSNSRSEMNVSTLELGDSALYLCASSLAEVNTEAFFGQGTRLTVV.

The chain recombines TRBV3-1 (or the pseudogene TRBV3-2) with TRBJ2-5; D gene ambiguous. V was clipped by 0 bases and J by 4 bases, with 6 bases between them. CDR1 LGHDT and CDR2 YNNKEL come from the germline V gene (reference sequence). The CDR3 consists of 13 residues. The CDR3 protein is CASSQDRGETQYF. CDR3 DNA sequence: TGTGCCAGCAGCCAAGATCGTGGAGAGACCCAGTACTTC.

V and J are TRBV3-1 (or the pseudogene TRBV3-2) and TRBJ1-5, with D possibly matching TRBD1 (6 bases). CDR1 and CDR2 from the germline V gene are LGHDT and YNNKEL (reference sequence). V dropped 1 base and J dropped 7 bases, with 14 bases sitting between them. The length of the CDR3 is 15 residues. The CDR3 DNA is TGTGCCAGCAGCCAAGGCGGCAGGGGTTGGCAGCCCCAGCATTTT. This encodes CASSQGGRGWQPQHF.